The T cell receptor beta chain under discussion was sequenced for a study of regulatory T cells in long-lasting Graves disease. Looking at the study overall: Treatment with antithyroid drugs for over 5 years, together with positive TSH receptor antibodies, meant persistent Graves' disease.

Germline V gives CDR1 SGHVS, CDR2 FQNEAQ. The CDR3 is 14 residues long. The V end was cut by 4 bases, the J end by 5 bases, with 14 bases between. At least ten counts were recorded for this clonotype. Its antigen is unidentified. Sequencing libraries for TCR beta were prepared with iRepertoire HTBI primers and Arm-PCR of CDR3 regions. TCRdb recomputed calls from the multiplex PCR reads with MiXCR, one row per CDR3 protein. In the table there are roughly 400,000 distinct CDR3 sequences, around 20% of which are singletons. The time point here: persistent/refractory GD, antithyroid drugs over 5 years with positive TRAb. From RNA extracted from PBMCs, the TCR library was made. Whole-study findings and limits: A reduction in accuracy may have resulted from the small sample size. Patients with persistent disease showed a bias toward TRBV28, TRBJ1-2 and TRBJ2-5. Samples came from peripheral blood alone, without thyroid tissue.

The material was peripheral blood mononuclear cells (PBMCs), obtained when the disease was refractory, from a patient treated with antithyroid drugs. The gene calls are TRBV7-8 and TRBJ1-1; D is ambiguous. The TCR comes from a female donor with Graves disease. CDR3 nucleotides: TGTGCCAGCAGCTGGGGAGAGGTGGCAACTGAAGCTTTCTTT. Its protein product is CASSWGEVATEAFF.